Below are 30 T cell receptor beta chains sequenced from a single sample in a study of radiotherapy plus CTLA-4 blockade in lung cancer (dated by TCRdb to the late 2010s). Library generation was performed with the immunoSEQ multiplex PCR assay. TCRdb's version of the immuneACCESS table is confined to in-frame rearrangements and falls short of the full clone set. An unresolved V gene accounts for under half of the shortfall where checked; the remainder is of unknown origin. This sample holds some 110,000 clones; approximately 90% were observed only once. Of the sample, roughly 7% falls within the top ten clones. Sequences were derived from peripheral blood, sampled from a patient treated with radiotherapy plus ipilimumab. These receptors originate from a human donor with non-small cell lung cancer that progressed on radiotherapy plus ipilimumab.

The chain links TRBV12-5 to TRBJ2-1, with TRBD1 identical over 9 bases. Losses at the gene ends were 5 bases for V and 3 bases for J; bases not matched to a gene: 5. The CDR3 length is 15 residues. Germline lookup yields CDR1 LGHNT and CDR2 FRNRAP. The DNA of the CDR3 is TGTGCTAGTGGTCCGCGGGACAGGGTCTACAATGAGCAGTTCTTC. This sequence encodes CASGPRDRVYNEQFF.

The count of this clone is one. V and J are TRBV18 and TRBJ2-7; TRBD1 aligns across 9 bases. Germline-derived CDR1 and CDR2 are KGHSH and LQKENI. V was pared by 3 bases and J by 2 bases, with 2 bases of the junction left unmatched. The CDR3 consists of 14 residues. The chain's CDR3 is CASSPGQGPYEQYF. The DNA of the CDR3 is TGTGCCAGCTCACCGGGACAGGGTCCCTACGAGCAGTACTTC.

The chain uses TRBV5-1 and TRBJ2-5; 8 nucleotides match TRBD2. The DNA end is a closer match to TRBJ2-7, so the J assignment may be wrong. In germline, CDR1 is SGHRS, CDR2 YFSETQ. The CDR3 consists of 15 residues. CDR3 amino acids: CASGRGLAGVYEQYF. The CDR3 region has the DNA TGCGCCAGCGGCCGAGGGCTAGCGGGCGTGTACGAGCAGTACTTC.

The chain links TRBV9 to TRBJ2-1, with TRBD2 identical over 14 bases. This CDR3 region has 17 residues. Germline lookup yields CDR1 SGDLS and CDR2 YYNGEE. V trimming: 4 bases; J trimming: 8 bases; junction bases outside the gene matches: 11. This chain's CDR3 is CASSISHRLAGGHEQFF. The DNA for the CDR3 is TGTGCCAGCAGCATCAGTCATCGACTAGCGGGAGGGCATGAGCAGTTCTTC. The variable domain in full, completed from reference TRBV9 and TRBJ2-1, reads DSGVTQTPKHLITATGQRVTLRCSPRSGDLSVYWYQQSLDQGLQFLIQYYNGEERAKGNILERFSAQQFPDLHSELNLSSLELGDSALYFCASSISHRLAGGHEQFFGPGTRLTVL.

Of note for this clone: The same CDR3 is also encoded by other DNA sequences in this sample. This chain joins TRBV25-1 and TRBJ2-5; D call uncertain. The CDR3 spans 11 residues. The germline V and J ends were trimmed by 1 base and 5 bases, with 2 bases remaining between them. Germline V gene sequence: CDR1 MGHDK, CDR2 SYGVNS. CDR3 protein: CASSESETQYF. The CDR3, as DNA: TGTGCCAGCAGTGAATCCGAGACCCAGTACTTC.

The rearrangement links TRBV19 to TRBJ1-2, with 8 bases that match TRBD1. This CDR3 has 14 amino acids. Germline lookup yields CDR1 LNHDA and CDR2 SQIVND (reference sequence). V trimming: 7 bases; J trimming: 0 bases; junction bases outside the gene matches: 4. The CDR3 DNA reads TGTGCCAGTAACCGGGACAGGACTAACTATGGCTACACCTTC. Translated, it gives CASNRDRTNYGYTF.

The chain has TRBV5-6 and TRBJ2-7; TRBD2 matches 15 bases. Germline loops: CDR1 SGHDT, CDR2 YYEEEE. The CDR3 extends over 15 amino acids. J lost 4 bases, V lost 2 bases, and 1 base had no gene match. CDR3 in DNA: TGTGCCAGCAGCTTTGGACTAGCGGGAGGGTACGAGCAGTACTTC. It translates to CASSFGLAGGYEQYF.

The genes are TRBV11-3 and TRBJ2-2; D is undetermined. Per germline, CDR1 SGHNT and CDR2 YENEEA. Between the trimmed V and J ends, which lost 3 bases and 14 bases, there was a span of 10 bases. This CDR3 comprises 11 residues. Here the CDR3 reads CASSFFEELFF. CDR3 in DNA: TGTGCCAGCAGCTTTTTCGAGGAACTGTTTTTT. The variable domain in full, completed from reference TRBV11-3 and TRBJ2-2, reads EAGVVQSPRYKIIEKKQPVAFWCNPISGHNTLYWYLQNLGQGPELLIRYENEEAVDDSQLPKDRFSAERLKGVDSTLKIQPAELGDSAVYLCASSFFEELFFGEGSRLTVL.

This chain joins TRBV7-9 and TRBJ2-5; 7 nucleotides line up with TRBD2. J lost 5 bases, V lost 0 bases, and 3 bases had no gene match. The CDR3 is 14 residues long. Germline CDR1 is SEHNR and CDR2 is FQNEAQ (reference sequence). CDR3 sequence: CASSLAGGKETQYF. CDR3 nucleotides: TGTGCCAGCAGCTTAGCGGGAGGGAAGGAGACCCAGTACTTC. Complete variable domain (other parts from reference TRBV7-9 and TRBJ2-5): DTGVSQNPRHKITKRGQNVTFRCDPISEHNRLYWYRQTLGQGPEFLTYFQNEAQLEKSRLLSDRFSAERPKGSFSTLEIQRTEQGDSAMYLCASSLAGGKETQYFGPGTRLLVL.

This sequence joins TRBV5-4 and TRBJ2-1, with D maybe TRBD1 (5 bases). CDR1 SGHNT and CDR2 YYREEE come from the germline V gene (reference sequence). V lost 4 bases to trimming and J lost 3 bases, with 17 bases between them. The CDR3 loop spans 16 amino acids. The CDR3 nucleotides read TGTGCCAGCAGCCTCTCGGCAGGGATTCTCTACAATGAGCAGTTCTTC. Protein sequence: CASSLSAGILYNEQFF.

The CDR3 DNA reads as TGTGCCAGCAGAGCCGGGACTCCGGTCGGCGAGCAGTACTTC. Its protein product is CASRAGTPVGEQYF. J is TRBJ2-7 and V is TRBV2; D is possibly TRBD2 (6 bases). The V gene lost 6 bases and the J gene lost 6 bases, with 18 bases spanning the gap. The germline V gene has CDR1 SNHLY and CDR2 FYNNEI. The CDR3 totals 14 residues.

This rearrangement joins TRBV28 to TRBJ1-1; 7 bases are shared with TRBD1. This CDR3 is built from 14 residues. The V gene end was trimmed by 6 bases and the J gene end by 5 bases; junction bases not matched to a gene: 9. CDR1 is MDHEN and CDR2 is SYDVKM in the germline V gene. The CDR3 coding sequence is TGTGCCAGCAGGACTCCGGGACAGATAACTGAAGCTTTCTTT. It yields the protein CASRTPGQITEAFF.

CDR3 in amino acids: CASSLDLGFVEQYF. In DNA form, the CDR3 reads TGTGCCAGCAGCTTAGACCTAGGCTTTGTCGAGCAGTACTTC. The V and J genes are TRBV11-2 and TRBJ2-7; D is ambiguous. The V gene lost 0 bases and the J gene lost 6 bases, with 12 bases spanning the gap. There are 14 residues in the CDR3. Germline V gives CDR1 SGHAT, CDR2 FQNNGV.

This rearrangement joins TRBV27 to TRBJ2-7; tentatively, D is TRBD2 (5 bases). Deletions cut 6 bases from V and 0 bases from J, with 12 bases between. Germline V gives CDR1 MNHEY, CDR2 SMNVEV (reference sequence). There are 14 residues in the CDR3. Here the CDR3 DNA reads TGTGCCAGCAGCCCCCAAGGACTCTCCTACGAGCAGTACTTC. Translating gives CASSPQGLSYEQYF.

Written as DNA, the CDR3 is TGTGCCAGCAGCTTGACTAGCGGTAACACAGATACGCAGTATTTT. It encodes CASSLTSGNTDTQYF. This rearrangement joins TRBV7-6 to TRBJ2-3; 9 positions match TRBD2. Germline assignment: CDR1 SGHVS and CDR2 FNYEAQ. V trimming: 3 bases; J trimming: 2 bases; junction bases outside the gene matches: 3. This CDR3 has 15 amino acids.

V and J are TRBV4-1 and TRBJ2-4; D possibly corresponds to TRBD2 (6 bases). The CDR3 has 16 residues. V lost 0 bases and J 5 bases, leaving 14 bases between the germline ends. Germline V gene lookup returns CDR1 MGHRA and CDR2 YSYEKL. DNA for the CDR3: TGCGCCAGCAGCCAAGAACGGGTGACTAGGGAAAACATTCAGTACTTC. Protein product: CASSQERVTRENIQYF.

V usage is TRBV9 and J usage is TRBJ1-1; D not certain. In germline, CDR1 is SGDLS, CDR2 YYNGEE. The CDR3 spans 16 residues. V lost 0 bases and J lost 2, with 14 bases in between. The CDR3: CASSVESFRPNTEAFF. CDR3 sequence (DNA): TGTGCCAGCAGCGTAGAGTCGTTCAGGCCCAACACTGAAGCTTTCTTT.

Only a few counts were recorded for this clone. The rearrangement joins TRBV27 to TRBJ2-7, with D maybe TRBD2 (6 bases). The CDR3 runs 11 residues. Trimming removed 5 bases from V and 7 bases from J, with 9 bases in between. Germline V CDR1 and CDR2: MNHEY, SMNVEV (reference sequence). The CDR3 is CASSAGREQYF. CDR3 sequence (DNA): TGTGCCAGCAGTGCGGGGAGGGAGCAGTACTTC.

This chain connects TRBV9 to TRBJ2-5, with D maybe TRBD2 (5 bases). Germline V gene lookup returns CDR1 SGDLS and CDR2 YYNGEE. This CDR3 is 14 amino acids long. V dropped 0 bases and J dropped 1 base, with 7 bases sitting between them. In nucleotides, the CDR3 is TGTGCCAGCAGCGTAGCTCTAGCCCAAGAGACCCAGTACTTC. This codes for CASSVALAQETQYF.

This chain connects TRBV9 to TRBJ2-1, with D possibly TRBD2 on 5 matching bases. The germline V gene encodes CDR1 SGDLS and CDR2 YYNGEE. V was shortened by 4 bases and J by 10 bases, with 15 bases between the two germline ends. CDR3 length: 13 residues. The CDR3 here is CASSLGVTLEQFF. In DNA, the CDR3 is TGTGCCAGCAGCCTCGGGGTTACTCTAGAGCAGTTCTTC.

This chain links TRBV19 with TRBJ1-2; weak D call: TRBD1 (5 bases). Deletions cut 4 bases from V and 8 bases from J, with 23 bases between. Germline CDR1 is LNHDA and CDR2 is SQIVND (reference sequence). The CDR3 length is 16 residues. The chain's CDR3 is CASSRRPRVQTGGYTF. In DNA, the CDR3 is TGTGCCAGTAGTAGAAGGCCCAGGGTTCAAACCGGGGGCTACACCTTC. Full variable domain (rest looked up from reference TRBV19 and TRBJ1-2): DGGITQSPKYLFRKEGQNVTLSCEQNLNHDAMYWYRQDPGQGLRLIYYSQIVNDFQKGDIAEGYSVSREKKESFPLTVTSAQKNPTAFYLCASSRRPRVQTGGYTFGSGTRLTVV.

The gene calls are TRBV19 and TRBJ1-5; D gene unclear. V lost 7 bases and J lost 3, with 22 bases in between. This CDR3 is built from 17 residues. Germline-derived CDR1 and CDR2 are LNHDA and SQIVND (reference sequence). Here the CDR3 DNA reads TGTGCCAGTACTATCGGACGCGGGCAGATCTCCAATCAGCCCCAGCATTTT. Protein sequence: CASTIGRGQISNQPQHF.

For the CDR3, the DNA is TGCGCCAGCAGTGAGTCGAGGGGCCTGGGGGGTGACAATGAGCAGTTCTTC. The encoded protein is CASSESRGLGGDNEQFF. The chain recombines TRBV10-1 with TRBJ2-1; tentatively, D is TRBD2 (6 bases). Germline V gives CDR1 WNHNN, CDR2 SYGVQD (reference sequence). V shed 0 bases and J shed 5 bases, with 17 bases lying between them. The CDR3 totals 17 residues.

The chain employs TRBV7-3 and TRBJ2-7; 9 bases match TRBD1. This CDR3 spans 15 amino acids. V shed 4 bases, J shed 3 bases, and the junction held 7 bases outside the gene matches. Per the germline V gene, CDR1 is SGHTA and CDR2 is FQGTGA. Here the CDR3 reads CASSWGGDRVYEQYF. CDR3 sequence (DNA): TGTGCCAGCAGCTGGGGCGGGGACAGGGTCTACGAGCAGTACTTC.

In this sample, this clone turned up once. The chain links TRBV2 to TRBJ1-5, with D possibly being TRBD1 (6 bases). The V gene lost 3 bases and the J gene lost 9 bases, with 15 bases spanning the gap. This CDR3 contains 14 residues. Germline CDR1 is SNHLY and CDR2 is FYNNEI. The CDR3 DNA sequence: TGTGCCAGCAGTGATAACGGGGGCCGGGGGCCCCAGCATTTT. Protein sequence: CASSDNGGRGPQHF.

This rearrangement joins TRBV30 to TRBJ1-2; D ambiguous. In germline, CDR1 is GTSNPN, CDR2 SVGIG (reference sequence). Trimming stripped 4 bases from V and 8 bases from J, with 11 bases between. The CDR3 consists of 11 residues. The CDR3 loop reads CAWIRLEGYTF. The CDR3 bases are TGTGCCTGGATCAGACTAGAAGGCTACACCTTC. Drawing the rest from reference TRBV30 and TRBJ1-2, the complete variable domain is SQTIHQWPATLVQPVGSPLSLECTVEGTSNPNLYWYRQAAGRGLQLLFYSVGIGQISSEVPQNLSASRPQDRQFILSSKKLLLSDSGFYLCAWIRLEGYTFGSGTRLTVV.

V is TRBV5-1 and J is TRBJ2-2, with D perhaps matching TRBD1 (6 bases). From germline, CDR1 is SGHRS and CDR2 YFSETQ. Deletions cut 4 bases from V and 3 bases from J, with 10 bases between. CDR3 length: 14 amino acids. CDR3 DNA sequence: TGCGCCAGCAGCGCAGGGGATTACACCGGGGAGCTGTTTTTT. It is translated as CASSAGDYTGELFF.

The rearrangement joins TRBV6-5 to TRBJ2-7; D unclear. Germline V gene lookup returns CDR1 MNHEY and CDR2 SVGAGI. Trimming removed 6 bases at V and 3 bases at J, with 12 bases between. The CDR3 length is 13 residues. The CDR3 is CASRKIGSYEQYF. CDR3 DNA: TGTGCCAGCAGAAAAATAGGCAGCTACGAGCAGTACTTC.

The rearrangement uses TRBV9 and TRBJ2-1; a weak D match, TRBD1 (5 bases). V was trimmed by 0 bases and J by 8 bases, leaving 18 bases between them. The length of the CDR3 is 16 residues. Germline CDR1 SGDLS, CDR2 YYNGEE. The CDR3 DNA reads as TGTGCCAGCAGCGTAGGAGTTGGACACCTTGGAGATGAGCAGTTCTTC. The encoded protein is CASSVGVGHLGDEQFF. The full variable domain, its missing parts supplied by reference TRBV9 and TRBJ2-1, is DSGVTQTPKHLITATGQRVTLRCSPRSGDLSVYWYQQSLDQGLQFLIQYYNGEERAKGNILERFSAQQFPDLHSELNLSSLELGDSALYFCASSVGVGHLGDEQFFGPGTRLTVL.

This clone appeared once. The gene calls are TRBV7-8 and TRBJ2-7; no clear D. This CDR3 is built from 13 residues. The V gene's germline CDR1 is SGHVS and CDR2 FQNEAQ. Trimming left V 0 bases short and J 12 bases short, with 15 bases between. CDR3 sequence reads: CASSLAPGLPGYF. CDR3 DNA sequence: TGTGCCAGCAGCTTAGCCCCCGGGTTGCCCGGGTACTTC.